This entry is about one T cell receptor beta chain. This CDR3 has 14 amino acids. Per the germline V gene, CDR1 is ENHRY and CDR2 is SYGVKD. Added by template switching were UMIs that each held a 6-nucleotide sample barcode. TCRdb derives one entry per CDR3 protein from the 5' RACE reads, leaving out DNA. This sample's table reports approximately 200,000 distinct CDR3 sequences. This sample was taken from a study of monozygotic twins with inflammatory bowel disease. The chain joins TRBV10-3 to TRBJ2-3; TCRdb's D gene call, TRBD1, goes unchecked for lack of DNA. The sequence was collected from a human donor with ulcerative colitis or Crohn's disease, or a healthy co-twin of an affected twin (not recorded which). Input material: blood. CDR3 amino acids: CAISGGILSDTQYF.